The 17 T cell receptor beta chains given below trace back to one sample, sequenced in a study of blood T cell repertoires in COVID-19. The table came from immunoSEQ multiplex PCR; TCRdb's copy has only in-frame clones and leaves some out. The sample consists of approximately 350,000 clones, approximately 90% of them appearing once. The sample taken for sequencing was peripheral blood. All receptors come from a woman in her late teens or twenties who had recovered from COVID-19.

This clone was observed once. J is TRBJ2-1 and V is TRBV5-1; D is perhaps TRBD2 (6 bases). The V gene lost 6 bases and the J gene lost 1 base, with 23 bases spanning the gap. CDR3 size: 18 residues. The germline V gene has CDR1 SGHRS and CDR2 YFSETQ. The CDR3 sequence: CASKTDPLRGGSYNEQFF. DNA for the CDR3: TGCGCCAGCAAGACAGATCCTTTGCGGGGAGGTTCCTACAATGAGCAGTTCTTC.

This clone rates as medium-sized (0.01 to 0.1%). This sequence joins TRBV7-9 and TRBJ1-1, with D possibly matching TRBD1 (5 bases). The CDR3 is 13 residues long. Germline assignment: CDR1 SEHNR and CDR2 FQNEAQ (reference sequence). V lost 0 bases, J lost 10 bases, and 12 bases lay in between. DNA for the CDR3: TGTGCCAGCAGCTTAGCAGGGGCCTGGGCAGCTTTCTTT. Translating it yields CASSLAGAWAAFF.

This rearrangement joins TRBV9 to TRBJ2-5, with 7 bases that match TRBD2. Germline assignment: CDR1 SGDLS and CDR2 YYNGEE. Trimming removed 4 bases from V and 4 bases from J; junction bases left unmatched: 10. The CDR3 is 15 amino acids. The CDR3 here is CASSQASGGSETQYF. The CDR3 nucleotides are TGTGCCAGCAGCCAGGCGTCGGGGGGTTCAGAGACCCAGTACTTC.

V and J are TRBV13 and TRBJ2-5; 9 nucleotides line up with TRBD2. The V segment lost 5 bases and the J segment 4 bases; nucleotides outside the gene matches: 20. CDR1 PRHDT and CDR2 FYEKMQ come from the germline V gene (reference sequence). This CDR3 region has 19 residues. The DNA of the CDR3 is TGTGCCAGCAGCGACCTGGCGGGGAAGGGGAGCGGGAGGAGAGAGACCCAGTACTTC. This translates into CASSDLAGKGSGRRETQYF.

This chain connects TRBV7-2 to TRBJ2-2, with TRBD2 matching over 9 bases. Germline CDR1 and CDR2: SGHTA and FQGNSA. There are 18 residues in the CDR3. Germline trimming cut 5 bases from V and 5 bases from J; bases unmatched to any gene: 15. The CDR3 DNA reads TGTGCCAGCAGCCTCCCTGCGGGAGGGCCCCGACGGACCGGGGAGCTGTTTTTT. Its protein is CASSLPAGGPRRTGELFF.

This clone occurred once. The CDR3 here is CASSFLDRGRAFF. The CDR3 bases are TGTGCCAGCAGTTTTTTGGACAGGGGAAGAGCTTTCTTT. This rearrangement joins TRBV12-3 or TRBV12-4 to TRBJ1-1; 9 nucleotides line up with TRBD1. The CDR3 sequence is 13 residues long. Unmatched junction bases numbered 6, after V lost 3 bases and J lost 10 bases.

The J gene is TRBJ1-4, the V gene TRBV11-2; D perhaps matches TRBD1 (5 bases). The germline V and J ends were trimmed by 3 bases and 3 bases, with 14 bases remaining between them. The CDR3 has 16 amino acids. From germline, CDR1 is SGHAT and CDR2 FQNNGV. Here the CDR3 reads CASSFVGGRSNEKLFF. CDR3 nucleotides: TGTGCCAGCAGCTTTGTCGGGGGACGGTCTAATGAAAAACTGTTTTTT.

This clone was seen more than once but under ten times. The chain combines TRBV7-2 with TRBJ2-2; D is uncertain. Trimming removed 7 bases at V and 6 bases at J, with 15 bases between. The CDR3 consists of 14 residues. Germline CDR1 SGHTA, CDR2 FQGNSA. This chain's CDR3 is CASNERVSPGELFF. The CDR3 DNA sequence: TGTGCCAGCAATGAGCGAGTATCCCCCGGGGAGCTGTTTTTT. The full variable domain, its missing parts supplied by reference TRBV7-2 and TRBJ2-2, is GAGVSQSPSNKVTEKGKDVELRCDPISGHTALYWYRQSLGQGLEFLIYFQGNSAPDKSGLPSDRFSAERTGGSVSTLTIQRTQQEDSAVYLCASNERVSPGELFFGEGSRLTVL.

This chain connects TRBV30 to TRBJ1-1, with 8 bases lining up with TRBD1. The CDR3 is made up of 13 amino acids. The germline V gene encodes CDR1 GTSNPN and CDR2 SVGIG (reference sequence). J gave up 5 bases and V 2 bases, and 4 bases lay outside the gene matches. The CDR3 DNA follows: TGTGCCTGGAGTCAGGGGGCTGGGACTGAAGCTTTCTTT. This encodes CAWSQGAGTEAFF. Supplemented by reference TRBV30 and TRBJ1-1, the full variable domain reads SQTIHQWPATLVQPVGSPLSLECTVEGTSNPNLYWYRQAAGRGLQLLFYSVGIGQISSEVPQNLSASRPQDRQFILSSKKLLLSDSGFYLCAWSQGAGTEAFFGQGTRLTVV.

The chain recombines TRBV6-5 with TRBJ1-4; D is unclear. From germline, CDR1 is MNHEY and CDR2 SVGAGI. V lost 7 bases to trimming and J lost 8 bases, with 14 bases between them. This CDR3 contains 13 residues. DNA of the CDR3: TGTGCCAGCACCTCGCAGTTCGTCGAAAAACTGTTTTTT. Translation gives CASTSQFVEKLFF.

The chain joins TRBV30 to TRBJ2-1, with 11 bases that match TRBD2. The CDR3 sequence is 15 residues long. The V and J ends lost 4 bases and 6 bases, in that order; junction bases with no gene match: 8. Germline loops: CDR1 GTSNPN, CDR2 SVGIG (reference sequence). DNA of the CDR3: TGTGCCTGGACCATACTAGCGGGAGTCACCAATGAGCAGTTCTTC. Translating it yields CAWTILAGVTNEQFF.

V and J are TRBV7-7 and TRBJ2-3; D may be TRBD2 (6 bases). Trimming stripped 1 base from V and 2 bases from J, with 10 bases between. The germline V gene has CDR1 SSHAT and CDR2 FNYEAQ (reference sequence). The CDR3 length is 15 residues. The CDR3 is CASSLGVAATDTQYF. As DNA, the CDR3 is TGTGCCAGCAGCTTAGGGGTAGCGGCCACAGATACGCAGTATTTT.

The rearrangement links TRBV5-5 to TRBJ1-1, with D possibly TRBD1 on 6 matching bases. CDR1 SGHKS and CDR2 YYEKEE come from the germline V gene (reference sequence). The CDR3 consists of 15 residues. V was pared by 4 bases and J by 6 bases, with 19 bases between. The DNA of the CDR3 is TGTGCCAGCAGCCAACCCAGGGGCAGGAGCGCTGAAGCTTTCTTT. Its protein product is CASSQPRGRSAEAFF.

The chain carries TRBV9 and TRBJ1-3; D is perhaps TRBD1 (5 bases). Trimming removed 0 bases at V and 2 bases at J, with 12 bases between. Germline CDR1 and CDR2: SGDLS and YYNGEE. The CDR3 has 16 amino acids. CDR3 coding DNA: TGTGCCAGCAGCGTAGCCCCGGGGGGGGCTGGAAACACCATATATTTT. Translation gives CASSVAPGGAGNTIYF.

This clone has only a few counts. The chain employs TRBV4-1 and TRBJ2-7; 12 positions agree with TRBD2. Germline V gene data show CDR1 as MGHRA and CDR2 as YSYEKL. The V segment lost 6 bases and the J segment 10 bases; nucleotides outside the gene matches: 4. The CDR3 runs to 12 residues. The CDR3: CASSPTSGRQYV. CDR3 in DNA: TGCGCCAGCAGTCCGACTAGCGGGAGACAGTACGTC.

The chain recombines TRBV7-7 with TRBJ2-2; D might be TRBD1 (5 bases). Germline loops: CDR1 SSHAT, CDR2 FNYEAQ (reference sequence). The CDR3 is made up of 15 amino acids. The V and J ends lost 1 base and 6 bases respectively, with 12 bases between them. As DNA, the CDR3 is TGTGCCAGCAGCTTAGTGGGTCAGGGCCCCGGGGAGCTGTTTTTT. The encoded protein is CASSLVGQGPGELFF.

This rearrangement joins TRBV19 to TRBJ1-1; D is unresolved. The CDR3 is made up of 13 amino acids. Trimming removed 2 bases at V and 1 base at J, with 5 bases between. Germline loops: CDR1 LNHDA, CDR2 SQIVND (reference sequence). CDR3 loop: CASSIQANTEAFF. The CDR3 nucleotides read TGTGCCAGTAGTATACAGGCGAACACTGAAGCTTTCTTT.